The present entry profiles one T cell receptor beta chain with its context. It lacks a known antigen. One base away there is no much larger clone; base qualities are not given. Libraries came from the immunoSEQ multiplex PCR assay. The multiplex PCR relied on a mix of 60 forward primers for TCR Vbeta segments and 13 reverse primers for TCR Jbeta segments. The CDR3 region of rearranged TCR beta genes was amplified from genomic DNA by a multiplex PCR assay. Amplified TCR beta libraries were sequenced as 87-base-pair reads on the Illumina HiSeq System. Concerning the study's data processing: A later analysis counted 75 million to 100 million unique TCR beta chains across the 670 or so repertoires, and some 11 million of these chains were shared by at least two donors. To remove PCR and sequencing errors, raw reads were error-corrected and collapsed into unique sequences using a nearest-neighbor algorithm that merged closely related sequences. Alignment of CDR3 sequences to IMGT reference sequences was used to assign V, D and J gene segments. For a sequence to be retained, a match of at least six nucleotides to both a V gene segment and a J gene segment was required. A rearrangement counted as productive if the CDR3 had no stop codons and remained in frame with V and J, and every other rearrangement counted as non-productive. Following IMGT convention, CDR3 was defined as the stretch from the second conserved V-encoded cysteine to the conserved J-encoded phenylalanine. Sequences without an unambiguous match to a single V gene segment were excluded from the earlier analysis of a few hundred of the donors. An earlier analysis of over 450 of the donors classified V segments as functional when productive rearrangements were above 56.7% and as segregating when the standard deviation between donors was above 5%. A statistical classification framework was built for diagnosing cytomegalovirus status from the catalog of TCR beta chain sequences. In a later analysis, V and J genes were assigned by comparing TCR nucleotide sequences against IMGT/GENE-DB human TR gene sequences. A later analysis assigned CDR3 sequences and most-parsimonious VDJ recombination scenarios with the TCRdist pipeline. In a later analysis, each TCR beta chain was defined by its CDR3 amino acid sequence together with its V-gene family, and reads lacking a unique V-gene family were excluded. A later analysis removed 450 to 600 highly shared, low-generation-probability nucleotide sequences to deal with suspected cross-contamination and a sequencing artifact. A later analysis calculated a clonal expansion index for each public chain from normalized within-repertoire ranks of inferred template counts. Generation probabilities in a later analysis came from a VDJ recombination model fitted to out-of-frame rearrangements, and those results were checked against IGoR. In a later analysis, hypergeometric tests were used to score TCR-TCR, TCR-HLA and TCR-CMV co-occurrence, with a repertoire-size bias correction applied to TCR pairs. False discovery rates were estimated in a later analysis by permuting HLA or CMV assignments 20 times. In a later analysis, co-occurring TCRs were grouped using DBSCAN, with TCRdist sequence similarity added in when clustering inside HLA-allele-positive subsets. For co-occurrence clustering, repertoires with fewer than 30,000 or more than 120,000 public chains were excluded, along with about five repertoires with anomalous nucleotide sharing. TCRdb took this table from immuneACCESS and kept in-frame rearrangements with V and J called. Such tables lack part of the clones; where checked against another copy, unresolved V genes explain under half of the gap, and the rest is unexplained. V, J and clone size reflect that table, while D and trimming were determined from the DNA. Recorded for this sample are around 200,000 clones; around 75% of them occurred a single time. The ten largest clonotypes hold less than 7% of the sample.

This specimen belongs to a study of cytomegalovirus exposure and HLA in healthy donors (dated by TCRdb to 2015 to 2018). About the study as a whole: An earlier analysis of roughly 610 of the donors reported 276 Gb of sequence data and some 110 million unique TCR beta sequences obtained from some 170 million T cells. Approximately 300 gigabases of sequencing data and about 92 million unique TCR sequences made up an early release that covered fewer than 650 HLA-typed donors. Of the roughly 390 genotyped donors, around 81% fell in the genetic ancestry cluster associated with self-reported Caucasian donors. The aim of the study was to test whether cataloging public T cell receptors could identify signatures of past pathogen exposure. The study used immunosequencing to profile the T cell repertoires of hundreds of subjects and linked those repertoires to cytomegalovirus serostatus. Besides the first cohort of hundreds of subjects, a separate validation cohort made up of roughly 130 different subjects was used. High-throughput TCR immunosequencing, statistical association of individual TCRs with disease status, and machine learning were combined to predict cytomegalovirus infection status. To study patterns of TCR occurrence, a later analysis re-analyzed previously published TCR beta repertoires from several hundred donors and added high-resolution HLA genotyping. Rather than drawing on any new phenotypic data, the later analysis identified candidate immune exposures from TCR beta sequences and the way those sequences occurred across donors. An earlier analysis of fewer than 700 of the donors applied high-throughput TCR beta sequencing to assess whether each TCR beta V gene segment acted as functional or pseudogenic. Donor age, sex, ethnicity and CMV serostatus were collected together with the repertoire data. A later genetic analysis used genome-wide SNP genotypes for about 60% of the roughly 700 donors, treating that subset as a discovery cohort. Every repertoire in the discovery cohort had been generated on one and the same sequencing platform. HLA typing included class I and class II loci at four-digit resolution. Typing coverage varied by locus: roughly 629-640 donors for A, B, C, DRB1 and DQB1; approximately 560 for DQA1; approximately 570 for DPA1; around 450 for DPB1. About 5 DR-DQ haplotypes were handled as single units for association and clustering, since linkage in the cohort was strong. Among 398 genotyped donors of the cohort, an average of around 220,000 unique TCR beta nucleotide sequences was sequenced per donor, of which roughly 18% were non-productive.

Summary of the overall study and its limitations: Some IMGT-functional V segments, including TRBV6-2 and TRBV6-3, could not be distinguished by the 87-base-pair reads and were therefore excluded. A further reported finding was that TCR beta sequences accurately predicted the HLA-A and HLA-B alleles for most subjects in the first cohort. Because counts were too low, about 15 rarely observed V segments, including chromosome 9 orphons, were left out of the earlier analysis of a few hundred of the donors. Linkage disequilibrium might explain the correlated functional status among segregating V segments, but an unknown experimental factor could not be excluded. Because HLA typing was missing for some donors at each locus, association tests included only the typed subset. According to a later analysis, TCR association rates differed among HLA loci, with DRB1 alleles showing the most associated TCRs and HLA-C alleles showing the fewest. A later analysis reported that several top co-occurrence clusters appeared linked to parvovirus B19, influenza, CMV and Epstein-Barr virus. A later genetic analysis associated a missense DCLRE1C variant with V-gene and J-gene trimming of TCR beta chains, and an independent cohort replicated the association. In the study, 150 to 200 TCR beta chains were listed as associated with cytomegalovirus. In this cohort, only TCR beta chains were sequenced, and detectable features were limited by the absence of alpha or paired-chain data. When HLA alleles, especially DR and DQ, strongly co-occurred, attributing TCR associations to individual alleles was difficult. A later analysis found that HLA-associated TCR beta chains were more clonally expanded and had lower generation probabilities than equally common non-associated chains. Cytomegalovirus status was reported to be diagnosed by the classifier with high specificity and sensitivity in both the original and validation cohorts. In an earlier analysis of under 600 of the donors, most TCR beta V segments were observed in productive rearrangements about 90% or about 30% of the time, broadly matching IMGT annotations. A cluster of highly shared sequence variants was judged likely to be a technical artifact of the sequencing pipeline. In a later analysis, some 18,000 TCR beta sequences were associated with specific HLA alleles at a false discovery rate of 0.05. Roughly uniform sequencing depth across donors was assumed in presence/absence analyses, although this assumption may not hold. In vitro tests confirmed that three of the cytomegalovirus-associated TCR beta chains recognize cytomegalovirus antigens. According to a later analysis, most CMV-associated TCR beta chains appeared to be HLA-restricted, and the HLA associations seemed to be driven largely by CMV exposure. The authors suggested that the approach could potentially be extended to other disease states and immunological phenotypes. Compared with the 666-donor mean, donors in an Asian-associated ancestry cluster had fewer N-insertions in productive TCRs, according to a later genetic analysis. For the cohort, immune exposure information was limited to CMV serostatus. Most TCR sequences were seen in very few donors, while some public TCRs were found in many individuals.

The cohort comprised some 700 healthy bone marrow donors. Cohort members were all nominally healthy when sampled, although unrecorded immune exposures were likely present. The donor was CMV seropositive and belonged to the group of 250 to 300 seropositive cohort members. A peripheral blood sample was provided by each donor, and peripheral blood mononuclear cells were used for TCR beta sequencing. The Qiagen DNeasy Blood Extraction Kit was used to extract genomic DNA from the blood cell samples. The CDR3 has 16 amino acids, counting the end cysteine and phenylalanine. Only the CDR3 portion is preserved as DNA: 48 bases, with reading frame beginning at the first base. Via the germline V gene, CDR1 is SGHTA and CDR2 FQGNSA. V and J lose 6 bases and 0 bases, and a span of 15 bases separates them.

The specimen sequenced was PBMCs. The chain is encoded by TRBV7-2 joined to TRBJ1-3, with the identity of the D gene unclear. The sequence came from a middle-aged man in good health and CMV-seropositive. The sequenced DNA: TGTGCCAGCAGTCAAGCGGGAGTAAGCTCTGGAAACACCATATATTTT. Its product reads: CASSQAGVSSGNTIYF.